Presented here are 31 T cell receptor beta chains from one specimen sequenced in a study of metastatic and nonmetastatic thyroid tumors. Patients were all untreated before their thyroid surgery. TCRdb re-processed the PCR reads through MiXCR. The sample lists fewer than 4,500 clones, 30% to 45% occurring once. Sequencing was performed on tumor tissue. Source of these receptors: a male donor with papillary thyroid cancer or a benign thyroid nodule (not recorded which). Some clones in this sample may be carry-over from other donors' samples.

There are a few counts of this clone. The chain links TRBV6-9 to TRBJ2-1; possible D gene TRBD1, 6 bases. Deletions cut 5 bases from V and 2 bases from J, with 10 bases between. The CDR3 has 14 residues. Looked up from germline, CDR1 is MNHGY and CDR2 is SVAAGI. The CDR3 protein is CASSPQGPYNEQFF. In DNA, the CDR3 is TGTGCCAGCAGTCCACAGGGCCCCTACAATGAGCAGTTCTTC.

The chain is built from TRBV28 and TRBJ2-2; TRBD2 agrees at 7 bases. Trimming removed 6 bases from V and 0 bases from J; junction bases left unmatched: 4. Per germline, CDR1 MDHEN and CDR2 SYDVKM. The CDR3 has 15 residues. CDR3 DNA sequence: TGTGCCAGCAGGCCGACTAGCTCGAACACCGGGGAGCTGTTTTTT. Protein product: CASRPTSSNTGELFF.

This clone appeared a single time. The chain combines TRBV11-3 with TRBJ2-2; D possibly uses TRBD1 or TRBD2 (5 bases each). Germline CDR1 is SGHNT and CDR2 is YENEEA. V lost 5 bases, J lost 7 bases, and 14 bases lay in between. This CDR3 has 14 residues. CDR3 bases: TGTGCCAGCAGCCTCCGGGGCGCGAACGGGGAGCTGTTTTTT. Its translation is CASSLRGANGELFF. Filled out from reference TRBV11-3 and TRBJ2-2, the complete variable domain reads EAGVVQSPRYKIIEKKQPVAFWCNPISGHNTLYWYLQNLGQGPELLIRYENEEAVDDSQLPKDRFSAERLKGVDSTLKIQPAELGDSAVYLCASSLRGANGELFFGEGSRLTVL.

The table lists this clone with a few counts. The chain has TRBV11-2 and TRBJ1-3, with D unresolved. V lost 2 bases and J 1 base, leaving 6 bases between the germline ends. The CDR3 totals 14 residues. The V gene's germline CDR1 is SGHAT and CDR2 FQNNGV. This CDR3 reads CASSLIASGNTIYF. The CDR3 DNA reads TGTGCCAGCAGCTTAATCGCTTCTGGAAACACCATATATTTT.

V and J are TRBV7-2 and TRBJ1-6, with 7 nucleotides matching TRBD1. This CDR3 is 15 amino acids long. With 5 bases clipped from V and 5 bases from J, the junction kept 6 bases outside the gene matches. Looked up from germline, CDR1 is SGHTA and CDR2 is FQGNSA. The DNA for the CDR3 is TGTGCCAGCAGCATACGGACAGGTGATAATTCACCCCTCCACTTT. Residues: CASSIRTGDNSPLHF.

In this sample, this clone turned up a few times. In nucleotides, the CDR3 is TGTGCCAGCAGTTACTATTCCGGGGTAAACTACGAGCAGTACTTC. Encoded protein: CASSYYSGVNYEQYF. V and J are TRBV6-5 and TRBJ2-7, with D possibly being TRBD2 (5 bases). Germline V gene data show CDR1 as MNHEY and CDR2 as SVGAGI. Between the trimmed V and J ends, which lost 1 base and 3 bases, there was a span of 13 bases. The CDR3 has 15 residues.

Here the CDR3 reads CASSSRGASTDTQYF. The CDR3 DNA reads TGTGCCAGCAGCTCAAGGGGGGCTAGCACAGATACGCAGTATTTT. V is TRBV12-3 or TRBV12-4 and J is TRBJ2-3; D possibly matches TRBD1 or TRBD2 (6 bases each). CDR3 length: 15 residues. V was clipped by 6 bases and J by 0 bases, with 13 bases between them.

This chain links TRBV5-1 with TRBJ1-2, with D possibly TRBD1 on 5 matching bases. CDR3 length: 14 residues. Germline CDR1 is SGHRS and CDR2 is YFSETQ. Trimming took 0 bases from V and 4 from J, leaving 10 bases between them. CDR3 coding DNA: TGCGCCAGCAGCTTGGCAGGGTTGAGCTATGGCTACACCTTC. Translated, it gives CASSLAGLSYGYTF.

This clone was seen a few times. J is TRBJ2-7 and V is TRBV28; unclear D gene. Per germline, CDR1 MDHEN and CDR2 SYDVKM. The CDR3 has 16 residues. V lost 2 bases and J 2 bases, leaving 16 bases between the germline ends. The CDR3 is CASSLKPPRHTYEQYF. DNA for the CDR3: TGTGCCAGCAGTTTAAAGCCCCCCCGGCATACCTACGAGCAGTACTTC.

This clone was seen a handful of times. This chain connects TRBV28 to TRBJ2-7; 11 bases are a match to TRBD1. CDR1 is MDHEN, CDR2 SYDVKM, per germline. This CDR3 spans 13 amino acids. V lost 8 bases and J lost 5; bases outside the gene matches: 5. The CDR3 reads CASGTGGSHEQYF. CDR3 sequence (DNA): TGTGCCAGCGGGACAGGGGGTTCCCACGAGCAGTACTTC.

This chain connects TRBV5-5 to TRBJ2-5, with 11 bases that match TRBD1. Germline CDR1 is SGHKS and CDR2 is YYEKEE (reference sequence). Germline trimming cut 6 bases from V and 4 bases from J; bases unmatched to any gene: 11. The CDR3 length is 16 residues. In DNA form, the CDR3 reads TGTGCCAGCACCTCGGGAACCGGGACAGGGGGAGAGACCCAGTACTTC. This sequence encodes CASTSGTGTGGETQYF.

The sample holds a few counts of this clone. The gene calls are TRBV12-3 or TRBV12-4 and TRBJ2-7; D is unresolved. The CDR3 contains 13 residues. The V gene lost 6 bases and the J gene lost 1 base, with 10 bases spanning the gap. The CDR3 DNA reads TGTGCCAGCAGCTGGGCCCCTTCCTACGAGCAGTACTTC. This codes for CASSWAPSYEQYF.

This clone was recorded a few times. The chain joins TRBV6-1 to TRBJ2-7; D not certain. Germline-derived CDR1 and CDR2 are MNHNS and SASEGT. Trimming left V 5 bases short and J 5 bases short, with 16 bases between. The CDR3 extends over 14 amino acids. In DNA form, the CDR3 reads TGTGCCAGCAGTCCACGGGCCTCTAGGGACGAGCAGTACTTC. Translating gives CASSPRASRDEQYF.

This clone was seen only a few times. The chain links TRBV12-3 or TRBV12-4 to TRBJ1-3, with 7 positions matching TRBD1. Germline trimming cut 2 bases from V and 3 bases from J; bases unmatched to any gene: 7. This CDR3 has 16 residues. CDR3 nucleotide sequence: TGTGCCAGCAGTTTATCTGGCAGGGGGTTTGGAAACACCATATATTTT. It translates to CASSLSGRGFGNTIYF.

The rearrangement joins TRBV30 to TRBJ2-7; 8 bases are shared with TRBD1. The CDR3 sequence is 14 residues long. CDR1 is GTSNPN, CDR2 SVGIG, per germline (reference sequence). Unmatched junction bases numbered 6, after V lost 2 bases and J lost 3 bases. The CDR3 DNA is TGTGCCTGGAGTACCGGGACAGGTGACTACGAGCAGTACTTC. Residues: CAWSTGTGDYEQYF.

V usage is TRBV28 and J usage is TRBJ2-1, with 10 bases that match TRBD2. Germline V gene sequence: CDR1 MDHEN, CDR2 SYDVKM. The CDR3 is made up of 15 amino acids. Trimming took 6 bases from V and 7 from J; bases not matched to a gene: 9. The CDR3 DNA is TGTGCCAGCAGCCTAACCTCTAGCGGGAGAAATGAGCAGTTCTTC. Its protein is CASSLTSSGRNEQFF.

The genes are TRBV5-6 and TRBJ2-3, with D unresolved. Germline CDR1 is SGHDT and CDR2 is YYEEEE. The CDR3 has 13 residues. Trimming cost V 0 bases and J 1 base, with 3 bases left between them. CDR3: CASSLAGTDTQYF. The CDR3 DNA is TGTGCCAGCAGCTTGGCAGGCACAGATACGCAGTATTTT.

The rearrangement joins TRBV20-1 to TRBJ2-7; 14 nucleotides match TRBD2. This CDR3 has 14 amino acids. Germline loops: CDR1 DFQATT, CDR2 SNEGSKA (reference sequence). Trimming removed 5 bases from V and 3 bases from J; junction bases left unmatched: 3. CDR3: CSAQGTSGSYEQYF. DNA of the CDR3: TGCAGTGCTCAGGGGACTAGCGGGAGCTACGAGCAGTACTTC.

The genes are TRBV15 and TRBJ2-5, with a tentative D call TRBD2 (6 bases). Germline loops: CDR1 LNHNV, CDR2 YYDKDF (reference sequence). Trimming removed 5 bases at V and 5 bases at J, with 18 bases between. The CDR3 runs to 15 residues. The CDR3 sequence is CATSFRFGGAETQYF. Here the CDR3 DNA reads TGTGCCACCAGCTTTCGTTTCGGGGGAGCTGAGACCCAGTACTTC.

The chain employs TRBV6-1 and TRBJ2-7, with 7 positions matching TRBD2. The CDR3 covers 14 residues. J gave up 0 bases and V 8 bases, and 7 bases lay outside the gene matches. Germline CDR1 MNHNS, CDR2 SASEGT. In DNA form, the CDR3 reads TGTGCCAGCGGCCGAGCGGGAACCTCCTACGAGCAGTACTTC. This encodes CASGRAGTSYEQYF.

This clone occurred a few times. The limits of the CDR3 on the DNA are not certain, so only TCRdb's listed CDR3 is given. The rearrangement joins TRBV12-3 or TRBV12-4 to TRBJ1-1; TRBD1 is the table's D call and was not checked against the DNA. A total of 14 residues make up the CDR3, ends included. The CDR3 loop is CASSFGAGHTEAFF.

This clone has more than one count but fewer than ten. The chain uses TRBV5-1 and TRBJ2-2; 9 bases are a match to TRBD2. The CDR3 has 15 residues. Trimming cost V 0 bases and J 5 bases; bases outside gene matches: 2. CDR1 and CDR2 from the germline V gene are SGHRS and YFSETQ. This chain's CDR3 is CASSLDLAGTGELFF. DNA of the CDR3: TGCGCCAGCAGCTTGGACCTAGCGGGAACCGGGGAGCTGTTTTTT.

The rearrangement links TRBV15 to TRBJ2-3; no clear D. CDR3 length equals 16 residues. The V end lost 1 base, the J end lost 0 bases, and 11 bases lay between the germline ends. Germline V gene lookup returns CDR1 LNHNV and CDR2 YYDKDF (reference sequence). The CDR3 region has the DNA TGTGCCACCAGCAGAGCCCCGCGGCCTAGCACAGATACGCAGTATTTT. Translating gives CATSRAPRPSTDTQYF.

CDR3 in DNA: TGCGCCAGCAGCTTGGCCGCGGCTGGTTACGAGCAGTACTTC. Protein: CASSLAAAGYEQYF. V is TRBV5-1 and J is TRBJ2-7; D gene uncertain. Germline loops: CDR1 SGHRS, CDR2 YFSETQ. The CDR3 extends over 14 amino acids. The V end was cut by 0 bases, the J end by 4 bases, with 11 bases between.

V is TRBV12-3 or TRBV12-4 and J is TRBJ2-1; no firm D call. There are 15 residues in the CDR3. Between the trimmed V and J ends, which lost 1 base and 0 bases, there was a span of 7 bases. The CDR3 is CASSLGPPSYNEQFF. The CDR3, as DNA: TGTGCCAGCAGTTTAGGGCCCCCCTCCTACAATGAGCAGTTCTTC.

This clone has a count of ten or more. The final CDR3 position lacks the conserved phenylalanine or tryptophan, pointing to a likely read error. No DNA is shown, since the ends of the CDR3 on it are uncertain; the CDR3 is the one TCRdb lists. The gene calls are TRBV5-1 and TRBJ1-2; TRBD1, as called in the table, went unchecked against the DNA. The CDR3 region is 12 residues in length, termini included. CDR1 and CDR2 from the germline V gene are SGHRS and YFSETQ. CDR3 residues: CASSLDGASLHI.

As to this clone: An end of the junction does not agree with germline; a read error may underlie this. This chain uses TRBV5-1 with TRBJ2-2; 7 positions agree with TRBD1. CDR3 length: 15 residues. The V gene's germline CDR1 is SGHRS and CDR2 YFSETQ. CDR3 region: CASSRDSTTTWELFF. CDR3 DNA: TGCGCCAGCAGCAGGGACAGTACTACGACCTGGGAGCTTTTTTTT.

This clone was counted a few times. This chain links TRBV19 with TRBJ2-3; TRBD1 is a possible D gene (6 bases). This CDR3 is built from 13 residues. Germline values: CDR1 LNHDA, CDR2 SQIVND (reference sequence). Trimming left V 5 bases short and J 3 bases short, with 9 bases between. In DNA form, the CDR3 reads TGTGCCAGTAGTGCGACAGGAACAGATACGCAGTATTTT. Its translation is CASSATGTDTQYF.

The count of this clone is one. CDR3 region: CASSSWKQETQYF. The CDR3 nucleotides are TGTGCCAGCAGCTCCTGGAAGCAAGAGACCCAGTACTTC. This rearrangement joins TRBV11-3 to TRBJ2-5; no definite D call. The germline CDR1 and CDR2 sequences are SGHNT and YENEEA. Trimming took 4 bases from V and 2 from J, leaving 8 bases between them. The CDR3 has 13 amino acids.

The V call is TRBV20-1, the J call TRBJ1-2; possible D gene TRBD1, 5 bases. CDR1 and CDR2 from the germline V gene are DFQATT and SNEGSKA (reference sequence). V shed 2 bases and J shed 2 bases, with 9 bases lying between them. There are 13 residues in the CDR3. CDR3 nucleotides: TGCAGTGCTAGAATCCCAGGGAACTATGGCTACACCTTC. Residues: CSARIPGNYGYTF.

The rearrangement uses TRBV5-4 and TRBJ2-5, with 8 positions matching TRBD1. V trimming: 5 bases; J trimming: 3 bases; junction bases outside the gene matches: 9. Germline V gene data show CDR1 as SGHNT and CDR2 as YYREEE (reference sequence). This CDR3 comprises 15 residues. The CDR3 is CASSADRGFEETQYF. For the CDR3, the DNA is TGTGCCAGCAGTGCTGACAGGGGCTTTGAAGAGACCCAGTACTTC.